The 23 T cell receptor beta chains below were found in one sample sequenced in a study of blood T cell repertoires in COVID-19. Sequencing was performed with immunoSEQ multiplex PCR; in TCRdb, only in-frame clones are kept and a portion is missing. This table has about 40,000 clones, roughly 87% appearing once. The sequencing input was peripheral blood. All receptors come from an elderly woman with active COVID-19.

This clone was counted between two and nine times. CDR3 DNA: TGCGCCAGCAGTGAACAGGGTAATTCACCCCTCCACTTT. Encoded protein: CASSEQGNSPLHF. The V and J genes are TRBV10-2 and TRBJ1-6; D might be TRBD1 (6 bases). Per the germline V gene, CDR1 is WSHSY and CDR2 is SAAADI. CDR3 length equals 13 residues. V was clipped by 3 bases and J by 6 bases, with 6 bases between them.

The chain links TRBV5-5 to TRBJ1-2, with 7 bases matching TRBD1. Germline assignment: CDR1 SGHKS and CDR2 YYEKEE (reference sequence). The CDR3 is 15 residues long. The V segment lost 5 bases and the J segment 4 bases; nucleotides outside the gene matches: 11. DNA for the CDR3: TGTGCCAGCAGATCAAGTCCGGGACAGATCTATGGCTACACCTTC. It codes for CASRSSPGQIYGYTF.

The chain employs TRBV15 and TRBJ1-5; TRBD1 is a possible D gene (5 bases). Germline CDR1 is LNHNV and CDR2 is YYDKDF (reference sequence). V gave up 11 bases and J gave up 0 bases, with 11 bases separating them. The CDR3 totals 13 residues. DNA of the CDR3: TGTGCCGTACAGGAGCATAGCAATCAGCCCCAGCATTTT. It yields the protein CAVQEHSNQPQHF.

The chain couples TRBV2 to TRBJ2-2, with 7 bases fitting TRBD1. The V and J ends lost 7 bases and 0 bases, in that order; junction bases with no gene match: 2. The CDR3 is made up of 14 amino acids. From germline, CDR1 is SNHLY and CDR2 FYNNEI. The CDR3 DNA sequence: TGTGCCAGCAAGGGGACAGCGAACACCGGGGAGCTGTTTTTT. Protein: CASKGTANTGELFF.

The V gene is TRBV28, the J gene TRBJ1-1, with TRBD1 matching 10 bases. Germline trimming cut 3 bases from V and 6 bases from J; bases unmatched to any gene: 7. CDR1 and CDR2 from the germline V gene are MDHEN and SYDVKM. The CDR3 extends over 15 amino acids. CDR3 DNA: TGTGCCAGCAGTTTCCCTGGACAGGGGGAAGCTGAAGCTTTCTTT. Translation: CASSFPGQGEAEAFF. The full variable domain, its missing parts supplied by reference TRBV28 and TRBJ1-1, is DVKVTQSSRYLVKRTGEKVFLECVQDMDHENMFWYRQDPGLGLRLIYFSYDVKMKEKGDIPEGYSVSREKKERFSLILESASTNQTSMYLCASSFPGQGEAEAFFGQGTRLTVV.

This sequence joins TRBV7-2 and TRBJ2-1, with 7 bases that match TRBD1. V lost 6 bases, J lost 0 bases, and 5 bases stayed unmatched. CDR1 is SGHTA, CDR2 FQGNSA, per germline. The CDR3 runs to 15 residues. In DNA form, the CDR3 reads TGTGCCAGCAGGCGACAGGGAGACTCCTACAATGAGCAGTTCTTC. Translation gives CASRRQGDSYNEQFF. The variable domain in full, with the rest retrieved from reference TRBV7-2 and TRBJ2-1, is GAGVSQSPSNKVTEKGKDVELRCDPISGHTALYWYRQSLGQGLEFLIYFQGNSAPDKSGLPSDRFSAERTGGSVSTLTIQRTQQEDSAVYLCASRRQGDSYNEQFFGPGTRLTVL.

This chain joins TRBV27 and TRBJ1-6; 10 positions match TRBD1. V lost 6 bases and J lost 8; bases outside the gene matches: 4. The germline gives CDR1 MNHEY, CDR2 SMNVEV (reference sequence). CDR3 length: 14 residues. The CDR3 DNA follows: TGTGCCAGCAGACGCGGACAGGGGGATTCACCCCTCCACTTT. Translated: CASRRGQGDSPLHF.

CDR3 protein: CASNPAGVQETQYF. The CDR3 DNA sequence: TGTGCCAGCAACCCAGCGGGGGTCCAAGAGACCCAGTACTTC. The genes are TRBV11-2 and TRBJ2-5, with TRBD2 matching over 8 bases. Germline lookup yields CDR1 SGHAT and CDR2 FQNNGV. With V trimmed by 7 bases and J by 1 base, 5 bases remained unmatched. The CDR3 is 14 amino acids.

This clone was counted a single time. The chain couples TRBV2 to TRBJ1-6; 7 nucleotides match TRBD1. J was trimmed by 5 bases and V by 6 bases; bases with no gene match: 7. The CDR3 runs to 15 residues. Per the germline V gene, CDR1 is SNHLY and CDR2 is FYNNEI. CDR3 DNA sequence: TGTGCCAGCAGGAGAACCGGGACAGATAATTCACCCCTCCACTTT. This encodes CASRRTGTDNSPLHF.

This rearrangement joins TRBV30 to TRBJ1-3; D is ambiguous. Germline V gene sequence: CDR1 GTSNPN, CDR2 SVGIG (reference sequence). The CDR3 sequence is 13 residues long. V shed 3 bases and J shed 2 bases, with 8 bases lying between them. CDR3 loop: CAWRWGAGNTIYF. In nucleotides, the CDR3 is TGTGCCTGGAGATGGGGAGCTGGAAACACCATATATTTT.

The chain employs TRBV6-6 and TRBJ2-5; D not certain. CDR3 size: 15 residues. The germline V and J ends were trimmed by 2 bases and 0 bases, with 10 bases remaining between them. Germline V lookup: CDR1 MNHNY, CDR2 SVGAGI (reference sequence). The DNA of the CDR3 is TGTGCCAGCAGTTACCCAGACACATACCAAGAGACCCAGTACTTC. Translation: CASSYPDTYQETQYF.

V is TRBV4-3 and J is TRBJ2-3; possibly TRBD1 for D (5 bases). Trimming removed 1 base from V and 2 bases from J, with 13 bases in between. CDR1 and CDR2 from the germline V gene are LGHNA and YSLEER. This CDR3 region has 16 residues. CDR3 sequence: CASSQVSQAVTDTQYF. The CDR3 DNA is TGCGCCAGCAGCCAAGTATCACAGGCCGTCACAGATACGCAGTATTTT.

CDR3 sequence: CASSSLTEAGNTIYF. As DNA, the CDR3 is TGTGCCAGCAGTTCCCTGACAGAGGCTGGAAACACCATATATTTT. This rearrangement joins TRBV2 to TRBJ1-3, with a tentative D call TRBD1 (5 bases). CDR1 and CDR2 (germline): SNHLY, FYNNEI. Trimming cost V 5 bases and J 2 bases, with 13 bases left between them. The CDR3 runs 15 residues.

The chain employs TRBV18 and TRBJ1-4, with 8 bases fitting TRBD1. The V and J ends lost 3 bases and 7 bases, in that order; junction bases with no gene match: 1. This CDR3 region has 13 residues. Germline assignment: CDR1 KGHSH and CDR2 LQKENI. The CDR3 DNA follows: TGTGCCAGCTCACCGGGACAGGCTGAAAAACTGTTTTTT. Translating gives CASSPGQAEKLFF. The full variable domain, its missing parts supplied by reference TRBV18 and TRBJ1-4, is NAGVMQNPRHLVRRRGQEARLRCSPMKGHSHVYWYRQLPEEGLKFMVYLQKENIIDESGMPKERFSAEFPKEGPSILRIQQVVRGDSAAYFCASSPGQAEKLFFGSGTQLSVL.

This clone was observed once. The chain joins TRBV20-1 to TRBJ1-1; TRBD1 might be the D (5 bases). The germline gives CDR1 DFQATT, CDR2 SNEGSKA (reference sequence). Trimming stripped 3 bases from V and 2 bases from J, with 16 bases between. The CDR3 runs to 15 residues. The CDR3 spells CSASAYGHLNTEAFF. For the CDR3, the DNA is TGCAGTGCTAGTGCGTACGGACACCTTAACACTGAAGCTTTCTTT.

The rearrangement uses TRBV7-2 and TRBJ2-7, with a weak D call TRBD1 (6 bases). The CDR3 covers 14 residues. The germline V and J ends were trimmed by 1 base and 6 bases, with 13 bases remaining between them. Germline CDR1 is SGHTA and CDR2 is FQGNSA. CDR3 residues: CASSLVSGDVEQYF. For the CDR3, the DNA is TGTGCCAGCAGCTTAGTTTCAGGGGATGTCGAGCAGTACTTC.

This clone was counted once. V is TRBV11-1 and J is TRBJ1-2; TRBD1 matches at 7 bases. In germline, CDR1 is SGHAT, CDR2 FQDESV (reference sequence). The CDR3 is 13 amino acids. V lost 0 bases and J lost 11; bases outside the gene matches: 6. CDR3 bases: TGTGCCAGCAGCTTAGCGGTGGACAGGTGGTACACCTTC. This translates into CASSLAVDRWYTF.

This clone was counted a single time. The rearrangement joins TRBV9 to TRBJ2-1; 11 bases are shared with TRBD2. The CDR3 spans 16 residues. After removal of 4 bases from V and 7 bases from J, the junction contained 10 bases not matched to a gene. In germline, CDR1 is SGDLS, CDR2 YYNGEE. The CDR3 loop reads CASSSASGGFLNEQFF. The CDR3 DNA reads TGTGCCAGCAGCTCCGCTAGCGGGGGGTTTCTAAATGAGCAGTTCTTC.

This chain links TRBV7-2 with TRBJ1-3; weak D call: TRBD1 (5 bases). The CDR3 is 14 residues long. The V and J ends lost 2 bases and 2 bases respectively, with 7 bases between them. Germline CDR1 SGHTA, CDR2 FQGNSA. The CDR3 sequence: CASSLYRTGNTIYF. The CDR3 DNA sequence: TGTGCCAGCAGCTTATACAGGACTGGAAACACCATATATTTT.

This clone was seen a single time. V and J are TRBV28 and TRBJ2-2; 7 bases fit TRBD1. From germline, CDR1 is MDHEN and CDR2 SYDVKM. Unmatched junction bases numbered 3, after V lost 1 base and J lost 4 bases. The CDR3 is 15 residues long. Here the CDR3 reads CASSLSTGPTGELFF. In nucleotides, the CDR3 is TGTGCCAGCAGTTTATCGACAGGGCCCACCGGGGAGCTGTTTTTT.

This chain joins TRBV27 and TRBJ2-7, with no clear D. The length of the CDR3 is 11 residues. Trimming removed 6 bases at V and 3 bases at J, with 6 bases between. Germline CDR1 MNHEY, CDR2 SMNVEV (reference sequence). CDR3 amino acids: CASSSLYEQYF. The CDR3 nucleotides are TGTGCCAGCAGCTCTCTCTACGAGCAGTACTTC.

The V call is TRBV11-2, the J call TRBJ1-1; 7 bases match TRBD1. Trimming cost V 0 bases and J 4 bases; bases outside gene matches: 8. Germline V gene data show CDR1 as SGHAT and CDR2 as FQNNGV. CDR3 length equals 16 residues. The CDR3 reads CASSLESGQLGTEAFF. The CDR3 DNA sequence: TGTGCCAGCAGCTTAGAATCGGGACAGTTGGGCACTGAAGCTTTCTTT.

The chain carries TRBV27 and TRBJ1-6; 8 bases line up with TRBD1. After removal of 7 bases from V and 4 bases from J, the junction contained 3 bases not matched to a gene. CDR3 length equals 14 residues. Germline V lookup: CDR1 MNHEY, CDR2 SMNVEV (reference sequence). Here the CDR3 DNA reads TGTGCCAGCATATGGGACAGGTATAATTCACCCCTCCACTTT. Its protein is CASIWDRYNSPLHF.